The TCR beta chain described here comes from a study of T cell responses to AZD1222 COVID-19 vaccine. Study-wide findings and caveats: Repertoires in all cases were sampled only once the peak T cell response had passed.

V was clipped by 4 bases and J by 8 bases, with 7 bases between them. Germline V gene data show CDR1 as MNHNY and CDR2 as SVGAGI (reference sequence). The CDR3 is made up of 11 amino acids. As regards this clone: Its matching antigen is unknown.

The analysis combined second doses at about 4 or about 12 weeks. Assay used: immunoSEQ multiplex PCR; TCRdb lists only in-frame clones, some missing. The sample carries some 150,000 clones, roughly 90% recorded once. This TCR was recovered from an adult who received the AZD1222 COVID-19 vaccine. This specimen was peripheral blood, taken 28 days after the second AZD1222 dose. The chain combines TRBV6-6 with TRBJ2-3, with D perhaps TRBD1 or TRBD2 (5 bases each). The CDR3 DNA reads as TGTGCCAGCAGTTCGGGGCCTACGCAGTATTTT. It codes for CASSSGPTQYF.